A single sample gave rise to the 28 T cell receptor beta chains below, sequenced in a study of early T cells in non-severe SARS-CoV-2 infection. Using its own MiXCR run on the 5' RACE reads, TCRdb lists one record per CDR3 protein. The sample includes around 70,000 distinct CDR3 sequences, roughly 9% of them seen just once. The sequenced sample consisted of whole blood. The receptors were sampled from an adult who was a healthcare worker with PCR-confirmed SARS-CoV-2 infection or an uninfected control (not recorded which).

This sequence joins TRBV15 and TRBJ2-7; no clear D. The CDR3 is made up of 16 amino acids. V was trimmed by 4 bases and J by 6 bases, leaving 22 bases between them. From germline, CDR1 is LNHNV and CDR2 YYDKDF (reference sequence). This CDR3 reads CATSNGRGKGSLEQYF. The CDR3 bases are TGTGCCACCAGCAATGGTAGAGGCAAAGGATCTCTCGAGCAGTACTTC.

This sequence joins TRBV7-2 and TRBJ1-2, with D perhaps matching TRBD1 (5 bases). V was clipped by 5 bases and J by 4 bases, with 11 bases between them. The CDR3 is 13 residues long. The germline V gene has CDR1 SGHTA and CDR2 FQGNSA. The CDR3 is CASSPDNLYGYTF. As DNA, the CDR3 is TGTGCCAGCAGCCCGGACAACCTCTATGGCTACACCTTC.

This clonotype occurred a few times. The V call is TRBV29-1, the J call TRBJ2-5; no clear D. The germline CDR1 and CDR2 sequences are SQVTM and ANQGSEA. V was cut by 1 base and J by 4 bases, with 16 bases left in between. CDR3 size: 15 residues. CDR3 region: CSVEAPGHIVETQYF. The CDR3, as DNA: TGCAGCGTTGAAGCTCCGGGCCACATCGTAGAGACCCAGTACTTC.

This clonotype was counted a few times. The CDR3 region has the DNA TGTGCCAGCAGTTACAAGCGGGAGGGCCGAAATGAGCAGTTCTTC. It encodes CASSYKREGRNEQFF. This sequence joins TRBV6-5 and TRBJ2-1, with TRBD2 matching over 10 bases. V gave up 2 bases and J gave up 7 bases; unmatched junction bases: 5. The germline gives CDR1 MNHEY, CDR2 SVGAGI. The CDR3 length is 15 residues.

This clonotype was seen a handful of times. This rearrangement joins TRBV5-4 to TRBJ2-3, with 13 positions matching TRBD2. This CDR3 comprises 17 residues. Trimming removed 4 bases from V and 4 bases from J; junction bases left unmatched: 9. Germline V CDR1 and CDR2: SGHNT, YYREEE (reference sequence). The CDR3 DNA sequence: TGTGCCAGCAGCCCCCAACTAGCGGGAGGGCCCGCAGATACGCAGTATTTT. This codes for CASSPQLAGGPADTQYF.

This clonotype was recorded many times. V usage is TRBV29-1 and J usage is TRBJ2-2, with no clear D. Trimming removed 6 bases from V and 1 base from J, with 9 bases in between. Looked up from germline, CDR1 is SQVTM and CDR2 is ANQGSEA. This CDR3 has 13 residues. Here the CDR3 reads CSVIDQNTGELFF. The CDR3 nucleotides are TGCAGCGTGATAGATCAGAACACCGGGGAGCTGTTTTTT.

This chain joins TRBV9 and TRBJ2-3, with D hard to call. The germline V and J ends were trimmed by 0 bases and 1 base, with 6 bases remaining between them. Germline loops: CDR1 SGDLS, CDR2 YYNGEE. There are 14 residues in the CDR3. The CDR3 DNA reads TGTGCCAGCAGCGTAGAGCCACGCACAGATACGCAGTATTTT. Translated: CASSVEPRTDTQYF.

This clonotype was observed a handful of times. This chain links TRBV4-2 with TRBJ2-1, with 10 nucleotides matching TRBD2. J gave up 8 bases and V 2 bases, and 12 bases lay outside the gene matches. From germline, CDR1 is LGHNA and CDR2 YNFKEQ. The CDR3 loop spans 17 amino acids. The DNA of the CDR3 is TGTGCCAGCAGCCAAACCGTTAGCGGGGGGTTATTCCATGAGCAGTTCTTC. It specifies CASSQTVSGGLFHEQFF.

This clonotype has ten or more counts. The chain joins TRBV30 to TRBJ1-1; perhaps TRBD1 as D (5 bases). Germline V gives CDR1 GTSNPN, CDR2 SVGIG (reference sequence). The length of the CDR3 is 16 residues. The V gene lost 8 bases and the J gene lost 5 bases, with 27 bases spanning the gap. CDR3 bases: TGTGCCCGAGAATTCTGGAAATCCGGGACCCGAACTGAAGCTTTCTTT. This codes for CAREFWKSGTRTEAFF.

This clonotype came up many times. V gene TRBV12-3 or TRBV12-4 combines with J gene TRBJ1-5; a possible D gene is TRBD1 (6 bases). This CDR3 is 12 amino acids long. V shed 2 bases and J shed 10 bases, with 9 bases lying between them. The CDR3 protein is CASSLTGTPQHF. In DNA form, the CDR3 reads TGTGCCAGCAGTTTAACCGGGACACCCCAGCATTTT.

This clonotype was counted between two and nine times. The V and J genes are TRBV5-1 and TRBJ1-6; weak D call: TRBD1 (5 bases). Germline values: CDR1 SGHRS, CDR2 YFSETQ. V was cut by 4 bases and J by 7 bases, with 12 bases left in between. This CDR3 region has 14 residues. The CDR3 here is CASSLGERNSPLHF. The CDR3 DNA is TGCGCCAGCAGCCTGGGGGAAAGGAATTCACCCCTCCACTTT.

A few counts support this clonotype. The rearrangement links TRBV24-1 to TRBJ2-2; D possibly corresponds to TRBD2 (5 bases). V was trimmed by 5 bases and J by 0 bases, leaving 18 bases between them. The CDR3 extends over 18 amino acids. In germline, CDR1 is KGHDR, CDR2 SFDVKD. The CDR3 spells CATSAADGESANTGELFF. In DNA, the CDR3 is TGTGCCACCAGTGCCGCGGACGGGGAAAGTGCGAACACCGGGGAGCTGTTTTTT.

The chain employs TRBV12-3 or TRBV12-4 and TRBJ1-2; D gene unclear. V lost 7 bases and J 4 bases, leaving 13 bases between the germline ends. The CDR3 spans 13 residues. CDR3 loop: CASTFSGTYGYTF. The CDR3 coding sequence is TGTGCCAGCACCTTCTCCGGAACCTATGGCTACACCTTC.

The genes are TRBV10-3 and TRBJ1-2; the D gene is possibly TRBD1 (5 bases). V was pared by 2 bases and J by 1 base, with 17 bases between. The CDR3 has 17 residues. Per the germline V gene, CDR1 is ENHRY and CDR2 is SYGVKD. CDR3 in amino acids: CAISEPLGGRGNYGYTF. The DNA of the CDR3 is TGTGCCATCAGTGAGCCCCTGGGGGGTAGGGGTAACTATGGCTACACCTTC.

This clonotype was detected only a few times. The rearrangement joins TRBV12-3 or TRBV12-4 to TRBJ2-1; 12 bases are a match to TRBD1. Trimming took 5 bases from V and 8 from J; bases not matched to a gene: 10. This CDR3 region has 16 residues. DNA of the CDR3: TGTGCCAGCAGTCCCTCGGGACAGGGGGCAATTGATGAGCAGTTCTTC. Amino acid sequence: CASSPSGQGAIDEQFF.

The V call is TRBV7-9, the J call TRBJ2-6, with D unclear. The CDR3 runs to 16 residues. In germline, CDR1 is SEHNR, CDR2 FQNEAQ (reference sequence). Trimming removed 0 bases from V and 2 bases from J, with 8 bases in between. The CDR3 nucleotides are TGTGCCAGCAGCTTAGCTTGGGTGACTGGGGCCAACGTCCTGACTTTC. Translation: CASSLAWVTGANVLTF.

This chain joins TRBV5-1 and TRBJ1-2, with D unresolved. The CDR3 sequence is 13 residues long. Trimming removed 0 bases at V and 2 bases at J, with 5 bases between. Germline CDR1 reads SGHRS; CDR2 reads YFSETQ. The CDR3 nucleotides are TGCGCCAGCAGCTTGGGACCGAACTATGGCTACACCTTC. Encoded protein: CASSLGPNYGYTF. The variable domain in full, with the rest retrieved from reference TRBV5-1 and TRBJ1-2, is KAGVTQTPRYLIKTRGQQVTLSCSPISGHRSVSWYQQTPGQGLQFLFEYFSETQRNKGNFPGRFSGRQFSNSRSEMNVSTLELGDSALYLCASSLGPNYGYTFGSGTRLTVV.

The table lists this clonotype with a few counts. The J gene is TRBJ1-2, the V gene TRBV29-1; 7 bases map to TRBD1. Germline CDR1 reads SQVTM; CDR2 reads ANQGSEA. V dropped 6 bases and J dropped 8; count of bases not matched to a gene: 18. CDR3 length: 15 amino acids. The CDR3: CSVLQGGAPDPGYTF. CDR3 DNA sequence: TGCAGCGTGCTTCAAGGGGGCGCCCCTGATCCGGGCTACACCTTC.

This clonotype was detected ten times or more. The chain combines TRBV6-5 with TRBJ2-3; 12 positions agree with TRBD2. Germline V gives CDR1 MNHEY, CDR2 SVGAGI. The length of the CDR3 is 16 residues. With V trimmed by 0 bases and J by 6 bases, 4 bases remained unmatched. CDR3 sequence reads: CASSYSGLAGPDTQYF. The CDR3 DNA follows: TGTGCCAGCAGTTACTCGGGACTAGCGGGTCCTGATACGCAGTATTTT.

This clonotype was observed at least ten times. The CDR3 protein is CASSRGDRTVDEQFF. Written as DNA, the CDR3 is TGTGCCAGCAGCCGAGGGGACAGGACCGTTGATGAGCAGTTCTTC. The chain carries TRBV2 and TRBJ2-1; 8 bases line up with TRBD1. Germline V lookup: CDR1 SNHLY, CDR2 FYNNEI. V dropped 6 bases and J dropped 8; count of bases not matched to a gene: 12. The CDR3 runs to 15 residues.

This clonotype was detected only a few times. The chain couples TRBV20-1 to TRBJ2-2; 12 bases are a match to TRBD1. There are 15 residues in the CDR3. The ends lost 6 bases at V and 7 bases at J; junction bases unmatched: 9. In germline, CDR1 is DFQATT, CDR2 SNEGSKA (reference sequence). The CDR3 coding sequence is TGCAGTGCCCCGGGACAGGGGGCGGACGACGGGGAGCTGTTTTTT. Protein: CSAPGQGADDGELFF.

This clonotype was seen more than once but under ten times. One junction end does not reproduce the germline sequence, and a read error may be involved. The rearrangement links TRBV20-1 to TRBJ1-1; D is perhaps TRBD1 (6 bases). The CDR3 spans 11 residues. Germline CDR1 is DFQATT and CDR2 is SNEGSKA (reference sequence). The CDR3: CRAQGNTEAHF. DNA of the CDR3: TGCAGGGCTCAGGGGAACACTGAAGCCCACTTT.

This clonotype was detected ten times or more. This chain connects TRBV30 to TRBJ1-1; D might be TRBD1 (5 bases). Trimming cost V 0 bases and J 6 bases, with 20 bases left between them. Looked up from germline, CDR1 is GTSNPN and CDR2 is SVGIG (reference sequence). The CDR3 extends over 16 amino acids. The CDR3 nucleotides are TGTGCCTGGAGTGTCTGGCGGCGGGGCGCCCCGTCTGAAGCTTTCTTT. Amino acids: CAWSVWRRGAPSEAFF.

This clonotype appeared a few times. The chain employs TRBV3-1 and TRBJ2-5, with 7 bases aligning to TRBD1. This CDR3 is built from 12 residues. V was clipped by 2 bases and J by 7 bases; unmatched bases: 1. From germline, CDR1 is LGHDT and CDR2 YNNKEL (reference sequence). The CDR3 sequence is CASSQPGGTQYF. CDR3 DNA sequence: TGTGCCAGCAGCCAACCAGGGGGGACCCAGTACTTC.

This clonotype was detected many times. The V and J genes are TRBV20-1 and TRBJ2-3; perhaps D is TRBD1 or TRBD2 (5 bases each). V was pared by 3 bases and J by 3 bases, with 19 bases between. This CDR3 comprises 16 residues. Germline CDR1 and CDR2: DFQATT and SNEGSKA (reference sequence). The CDR3 DNA reads TGCAGTGCTAGTCCCGTTCAGGGAGCGATAACAGATACGCAGTATTTT. This gives the protein CSASPVQGAITDTQYF.

This clonotype showed up just a few times. The gene calls are TRBV20-1 and TRBJ2-1; TRBD2 aligns across 8 bases. Germline V gives CDR1 DFQATT, CDR2 SNEGSKA (reference sequence). The CDR3 has 13 amino acids. Trimming took 3 bases from V and 6 from J; bases not matched to a gene: 4. CDR3 sequence (DNA): TGCAGTGCTAGCCGGGAGGGGAGCAATGAGCAGTTCTTC. This gives the protein CSASREGSNEQFF.

The chain employs TRBV7-2 and TRBJ2-7, with 13 bases lining up with TRBD2. Looked up from germline, CDR1 is SGHTA and CDR2 is FQGNSA. With V trimmed by 1 base and J by 11 bases, 8 bases remained unmatched. This CDR3 contains 15 residues. CDR3 sequence: CASSLDSGTSGTEYF. DNA for the CDR3: TGTGCCAGCAGCTTAGACTCCGGGACTAGCGGGACCGAGTACTTC.

CDR3 DNA: TGCGCCAGCAGCTGGGGACTAGCGGGGCCTTCAATCTCCTACAATGAGCAGTTCTTC. It encodes CASSWGLAGPSISYNEQFF. This chain uses TRBV4-1 with TRBJ2-1; 13 bases are shared with TRBD2. J was trimmed by 0 bases and V by 5 bases; bases with no gene match: 10. The germline V gene encodes CDR1 MGHRA and CDR2 YSYEKL. This CDR3 comprises 19 residues.